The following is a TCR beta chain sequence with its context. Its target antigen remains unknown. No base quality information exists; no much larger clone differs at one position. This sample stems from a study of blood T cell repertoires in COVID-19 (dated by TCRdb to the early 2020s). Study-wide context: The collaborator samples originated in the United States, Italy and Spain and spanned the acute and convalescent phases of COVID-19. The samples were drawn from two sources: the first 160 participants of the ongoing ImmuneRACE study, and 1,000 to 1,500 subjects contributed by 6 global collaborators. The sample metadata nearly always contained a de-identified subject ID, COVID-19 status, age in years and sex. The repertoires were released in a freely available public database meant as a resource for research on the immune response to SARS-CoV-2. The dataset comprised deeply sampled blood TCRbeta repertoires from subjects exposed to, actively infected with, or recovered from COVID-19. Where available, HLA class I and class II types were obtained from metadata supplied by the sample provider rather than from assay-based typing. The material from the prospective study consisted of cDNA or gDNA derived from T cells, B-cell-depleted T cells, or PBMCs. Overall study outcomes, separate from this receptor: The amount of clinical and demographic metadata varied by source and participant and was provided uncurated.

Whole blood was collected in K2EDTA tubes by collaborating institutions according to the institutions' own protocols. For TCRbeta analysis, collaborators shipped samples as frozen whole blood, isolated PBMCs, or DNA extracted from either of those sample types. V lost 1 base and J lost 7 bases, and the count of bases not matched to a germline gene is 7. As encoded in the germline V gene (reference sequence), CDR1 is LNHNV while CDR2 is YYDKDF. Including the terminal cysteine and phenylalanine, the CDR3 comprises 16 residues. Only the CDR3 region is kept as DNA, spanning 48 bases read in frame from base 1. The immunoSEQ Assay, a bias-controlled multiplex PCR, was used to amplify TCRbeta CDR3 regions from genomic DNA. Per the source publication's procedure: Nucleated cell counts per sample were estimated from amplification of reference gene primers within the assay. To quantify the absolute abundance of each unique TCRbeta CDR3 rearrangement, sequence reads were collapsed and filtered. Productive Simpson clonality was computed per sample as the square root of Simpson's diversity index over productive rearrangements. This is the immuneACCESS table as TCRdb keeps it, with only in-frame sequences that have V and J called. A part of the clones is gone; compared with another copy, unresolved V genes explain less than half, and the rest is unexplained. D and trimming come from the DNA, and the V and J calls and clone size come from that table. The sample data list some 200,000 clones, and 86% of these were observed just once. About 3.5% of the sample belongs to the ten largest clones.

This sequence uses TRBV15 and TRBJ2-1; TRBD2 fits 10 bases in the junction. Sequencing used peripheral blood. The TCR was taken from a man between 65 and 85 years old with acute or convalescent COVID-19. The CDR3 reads CATSRGPSGGENEQFF. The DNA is TGTGCCACCAGCAGAGGCCCTAGCGGGGGTGAGAATGAGCAGTTCTTC.